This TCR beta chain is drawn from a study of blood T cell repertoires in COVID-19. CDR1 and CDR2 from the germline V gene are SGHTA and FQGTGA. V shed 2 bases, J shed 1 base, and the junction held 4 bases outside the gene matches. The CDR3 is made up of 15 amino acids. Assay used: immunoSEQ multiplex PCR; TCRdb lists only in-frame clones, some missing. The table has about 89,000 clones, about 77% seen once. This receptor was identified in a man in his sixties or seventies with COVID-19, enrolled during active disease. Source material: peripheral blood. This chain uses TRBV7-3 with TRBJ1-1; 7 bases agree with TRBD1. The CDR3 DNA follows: TGTGCCAGCAGCTTACTCTGGACAGGGAACACTGAAGCTTTCTTT. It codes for CASSLLWTGNTEAFF.